Below are 26 T cell receptor beta chains sequenced from a single sample in a study of cytomegalovirus exposure and HLA in healthy donors. PCR used 60 Vbeta primers and 13 Jbeta primers. Produced via immunoSEQ multiplex PCR; TCRdb's table is partial and in-frame only. The repertoire has 45,000 to 65,000 clones, around three quarters of them found once; the top ten carry roughly a fifth. Specimen: PBMCs. The receptor set was obtained from a woman between 50 and 59 years old in good health and CMV-seropositive.

J is TRBJ1-4 and V is TRBV7-9, with 8 bases aligning to TRBD1. Germline trimming cut 5 bases from V and 7 bases from J; bases unmatched to any gene: 6. The CDR3 is 14 residues long. Germline V lookup: CDR1 SEHNR, CDR2 FQNEAQ (reference sequence). CDR3 amino acids: CASSPRTGTEKLFF. The CDR3 DNA follows: TGTGCCAGCAGCCCTCGGACAGGGACTGAAAAACTGTTTTTT.

This rearrangement joins TRBV27 to TRBJ2-7, with 10 nucleotides matching TRBD2. J lost 3 bases, V lost 5 bases, and 4 bases had no gene match. The CDR3 is 14 amino acids. The germline gives CDR1 MNHEY, CDR2 SMNVEV (reference sequence). The DNA for the CDR3 is TGTGCCAGCAGTCGTACTAGCGGGGTCTACGAGCAGTACTTC. It codes for CASSRTSGVYEQYF.

The V call is TRBV2, the J call TRBJ1-2; a possible D gene is TRBD1 (5 bases). The V end was cut by 6 bases, the J end by 4 bases, with 18 bases between. The germline V gene encodes CDR1 SNHLY and CDR2 FYNNEI. The CDR3 is made up of 15 amino acids. The CDR3: CASRPEAGSSYGYTF. CDR3 DNA: TGTGCCAGCAGGCCCGAGGCAGGGTCGAGCTATGGCTACACCTTC.

The chain uses TRBV7-2 and TRBJ2-7, with 15 bases lining up with TRBD2. There are 16 residues in the CDR3. V shed 4 bases and J 5 bases; nucleotides not matched to a gene: 6. From germline, CDR1 is SGHTA and CDR2 FQGNSA. CDR3 DNA sequence: TGTGCCAGCAGCTCCCTCGGGACTAGCGGGAGGAACGAGCAGTACTTC. Its protein is CASSSLGTSGRNEQYF.

The chain carries TRBV4-2 and TRBJ2-2; a weak D match, TRBD2 (5 bases). Germline-derived CDR1 and CDR2 are LGHNA and YNFKEQ. The V gene lost 3 bases and the J gene lost 1 base, with 9 bases spanning the gap. The CDR3 runs to 15 residues. In DNA form, the CDR3 reads TGTGCCAGCAGCCACCCGGAGGTGAACACCGGGGAGCTGTTTTTT. Translating gives CASSHPEVNTGELFF.

This clone came up once. The chain uses TRBV7-2 and TRBJ2-1; 8 bases match TRBD2. The CDR3 length is 15 residues. V dropped 5 bases and J dropped 7; count of bases not matched to a gene: 10. The germline V gene encodes CDR1 SGHTA and CDR2 FQGNSA. CDR3 in DNA: TGTGCCAGCAGCCCCCAGGTAGCGGGAAGGAATGAGCAGTTCTTC. Translation gives CASSPQVAGRNEQFF.

This clone appeared a single time. The chain uses TRBV2 and TRBJ2-5; D possibly corresponds to TRBD2 (6 bases). The J call may not be correct, given that the DNA end is closer to TRBJ2-7. The CDR3 sequence is 12 residues long. Germline V gene data show CDR1 as SNHLY and CDR2 as FYNNEI. CDR3 sequence: CASRIAAYEQYF. Here the CDR3 DNA reads TGTGCCAGCAGGATAGCGGCCTACGAGCAGTACTTC.

This clone appeared once. The V gene is TRBV9, the J gene TRBJ1-3, with 7 bases fitting TRBD1. CDR3 size: 17 residues. J lost 0 bases, V lost 4 bases, and 10 bases had no gene match. From germline, CDR1 is SGDLS and CDR2 YYNGEE. Written as DNA, the CDR3 is TGTGCCAGCAGCAGACTGGGACAGACTAACTCTGGAAACACCATATATTTT. It translates to CASSRLGQTNSGNTIYF.

This clone occurred a few times. This chain connects TRBV2 to TRBJ1-5, with 9 bases matching TRBD1. Germline V gene data show CDR1 as SNHLY and CDR2 as FYNNEI. The CDR3 sequence is 16 residues long. J was trimmed by 4 bases and V by 6 bases; bases with no gene match: 10. CDR3 nucleotides: TGTGCCAGCAGGGTTTCCGGGACAGGGCCGAATCAGCCCCAGCATTTT. Encoded protein: CASRVSGTGPNQPQHF.

The chain employs TRBV25-1 and TRBJ1-3, with TRBD1 matching 7 bases. The germline CDR1 and CDR2 sequences are MGHDK and SYGVNS. The CDR3 runs 17 residues. With V trimmed by 5 bases and J by 0 bases, 10 bases remained unmatched. CDR3 residues: CASSQFVGDSSGNTIYF. The CDR3 DNA reads as TGTGCCAGCAGTCAGTTTGTCGGGGACAGCTCTGGAAACACCATATATTTT.

The V call is TRBV28, the J call TRBJ1-3, with a possible D match to TRBD1 (5 bases). There are 13 residues in the CDR3. Trimming removed 6 bases at V and 0 bases at J, with 6 bases between. The V gene's germline CDR1 is MDHEN and CDR2 SYDVKM. CDR3 in DNA: TGTGCCAGCAGGACAGTCTCTGGAAACACCATATATTTT. It yields the protein CASRTVSGNTIYF.

The chain uses TRBV7-2 and TRBJ2-7; perhaps TRBD2 as D (6 bases). The CDR3 extends over 18 amino acids. The germline V and J ends were trimmed by 0 bases and 0 bases, with 18 bases remaining between them. Germline V gives CDR1 SGHTA, CDR2 FQGNSA. CDR3 sequence reads: CASSLALISGERSYEQYF. Here the CDR3 DNA reads TGTGCCAGCAGCTTAGCGCTAATATCGGGGGAACGCTCCTACGAGCAGTACTTC.

The J gene is TRBJ2-3, the V gene TRBV28, with D possibly TRBD2 on 6 matching bases. This CDR3 spans 18 amino acids. The germline V and J ends were trimmed by 5 bases and 2 bases, with 23 bases remaining between them. Germline CDR1 reads MDHEN; CDR2 reads SYDVKM. The DNA of the CDR3 is TGTGCCAGCAGTCCACAGATTGGGGGGAGAGGGCCCACAGATACGCAGTATTTT. Translation: CASSPQIGGRGPTDTQYF. Variable domain in full (rest from reference TRBV28 and TRBJ2-3): DVKVTQSSRYLVKRTGEKVFLECVQDMDHENMFWYRQDPGLGLRLIYFSYDVKMKEKGDIPEGYSVSREKKERFSLILESASTNQTSMYLCASSPQIGGRGPTDTQYFGPGTRLTVL.

J is TRBJ1-2 and V is TRBV6-4, with 7 positions matching TRBD1. The CDR3 has 14 amino acids. Germline CDR1 MRHNA, CDR2 SNTAGT. The junction had 10 bases not matched to a gene; V was cut back by 6 bases and J by 6 bases. CDR3: CASRPTGSEHGYTF. CDR3 DNA: TGTGCCAGCAGGCCGACAGGGAGCGAGCATGGCTACACCTTC.

The chain employs TRBV7-8 and TRBJ1-2; TRBD1 agrees at 8 bases. Looked up from germline, CDR1 is SGHVS and CDR2 is FQNEAQ. The CDR3 loop spans 16 amino acids. The V and J ends lost 7 bases and 4 bases, in that order; junction bases with no gene match: 14. In DNA form, the CDR3 reads TGTGCCAGCACCCCTGTCAGGGGGCCTCCGGGCTATGGCTACACCTTC. It is translated as CASTPVRGPPGYGYTF.

The rearrangement links TRBV2 to TRBJ1-6; TRBD1 is a possible D gene (6 bases). The CDR3 is 15 residues long. Trimming shortened V by 7 bases and J by 7 bases, and 17 bases separated the two germline ends. CDR1 is SNHLY, CDR2 FYNNEI, per germline. CDR3 nucleotides: TGTGCCAGCAAAAATCTCGGACAGAGAAATTCACCCCTCCACTTT. It is translated as CASKNLGQRNSPLHF. Based on the CDR3 plus reference TRBV2 and TRBJ1-6, the full variable domain is EPEVTQTPSHQVTQMGQEVILRCVPISNHLYFYWYRQILGQKVEFLVSFYNNEISEKSEIFDDQFSVERPDGSNFTLKIRSTKLEDSAMYFCASKNLGQRNSPLHFGNGTRLTVT.

This clone came up a few times. The chain carries TRBV28 and TRBJ2-3; 13 bases fit TRBD2. The V and J ends lost 6 bases and 4 bases, in that order; junction bases with no gene match: 7. Germline loops: CDR1 MDHEN, CDR2 SYDVKM. CDR3 size: 16 residues. The CDR3 reads CASRPGLAGAADTQYF. The CDR3 bases are TGTGCCAGCAGACCTGGACTAGCGGGAGCGGCAGATACGCAGTATTTT.

This clone has just one count. V is TRBV29-1 and J is TRBJ2-2, with 10 positions matching TRBD2. V gave up 5 bases and J gave up 5 bases; unmatched junction bases: 14. The CDR3 extends over 17 amino acids. The germline V gene encodes CDR1 SQVTM and CDR2 ANQGSEA. The CDR3 sequence: CSVRGSGRTPGTGELFF. Here the CDR3 DNA reads TGCAGCGTTCGAGGTAGCGGGAGGACCCCGGGTACCGGGGAGCTGTTTTTT.

This clone has a single count. The chain links TRBV4-2 to TRBJ1-3, with 8 bases identical to TRBD1. There are 16 residues in the CDR3. The ends lost 1 base at V and 2 bases at J; junction bases unmatched: 4. The germline gives CDR1 LGHNA, CDR2 YNFKEQ. CDR3 protein: CASSQVDRDPGNTIYF. CDR3 nucleotides: TGTGCCAGCAGCCAAGTGGACAGGGATCCTGGAAACACCATATATTTT.

This chain joins TRBV28 and TRBJ1-4; 7 nucleotides line up with TRBD1. Germline V gene data show CDR1 as MDHEN and CDR2 as SYDVKM. The V segment lost 3 bases and the J segment 10 bases; nucleotides outside the gene matches: 8. The CDR3 has 14 amino acids. The CDR3 loop is CASSFSGTVGKLFF. The CDR3 bases are TGTGCCAGCAGTTTCTCCGGGACAGTGGGAAAACTGTTTTTT.

This clone was found a few times. The junction departs from germline at one end; a sequencing error may be responsible. The CDR3 loop reads CASSLGVRTGEAVF. The CDR3 coding sequence is TGTGCCAGCAGTTTGGGAGTTCGGACAGGAGAAGCAGTGTTT. The chain links TRBV28 to TRBJ1-1; 7 bases are a match to TRBD1. This CDR3 is built from 14 residues. The germline CDR1 and CDR2 sequences are MDHEN and SYDVKM.

Note on this clone: The sample carries other DNA sequences with the same CDR3. The rearrangement uses TRBV28 and TRBJ1-2; possibly TRBD1 for D (5 bases). V was trimmed by 6 bases and J by 5 bases, leaving 16 bases between them. The CDR3 loop spans 14 amino acids. CDR1 MDHEN and CDR2 SYDVKM come from the germline V gene. CDR3 residues: CASSPQARGYGYTF. In DNA form, the CDR3 reads TGTGCCAGCAGCCCACAAGCCCGGGGGTATGGCTACACCTTC.

The gene calls are TRBV2 and TRBJ1-2, with a weak D call TRBD1 (5 bases). V was shortened by 3 bases and J by 3 bases, with 11 bases between the two germline ends. The germline CDR1 and CDR2 sequences are SNHLY and FYNNEI. The CDR3 contains 14 residues. The CDR3 nucleotides read TGTGCCAGCAGTGACACGGGGGTGGACTATGGCTACACCTTC. It yields the protein CASSDTGVDYGYTF.

This clone has just a few counts. V gene TRBV7-2 combines with J gene TRBJ2-3; D is unclear. Trimming took 5 bases from V and 2 from J, leaving 11 bases between them. Germline CDR1 is SGHTA and CDR2 is FQGNSA. The CDR3 extends over 14 amino acids. CDR3: CASSATPLTDTQYF. The CDR3 nucleotides are TGTGCCAGCAGCGCCACACCGCTCACAGATACGCAGTATTTT.

The rearrangement joins TRBV18 to TRBJ1-5; TRBD1 matches at 8 bases. Germline CDR1 is KGHSH and CDR2 is LQKENI. The V gene end was trimmed by 2 bases and the J gene end by 6 bases; junction bases not matched to a gene: 3. This CDR3 has 14 residues. The CDR3 region has the DNA TGTGCCAGCTCACCAACAGGGGGGCCTCAGCCCCAGCATTTT. Its protein product is CASSPTGGPQPQHF.

V usage is TRBV19 and J usage is TRBJ1-1; the D is unclear. Germline CDR1 is LNHDA and CDR2 is SQIVND (reference sequence). The CDR3 consists of 13 residues. V gave up 6 bases and J gave up 10 bases, with 18 bases separating them. The CDR3 loop is CASSRREGSGAFF. CDR3 DNA: TGTGCCAGTAGCAGGAGAGAGGGCAGTGGAGCTTTCTTT.